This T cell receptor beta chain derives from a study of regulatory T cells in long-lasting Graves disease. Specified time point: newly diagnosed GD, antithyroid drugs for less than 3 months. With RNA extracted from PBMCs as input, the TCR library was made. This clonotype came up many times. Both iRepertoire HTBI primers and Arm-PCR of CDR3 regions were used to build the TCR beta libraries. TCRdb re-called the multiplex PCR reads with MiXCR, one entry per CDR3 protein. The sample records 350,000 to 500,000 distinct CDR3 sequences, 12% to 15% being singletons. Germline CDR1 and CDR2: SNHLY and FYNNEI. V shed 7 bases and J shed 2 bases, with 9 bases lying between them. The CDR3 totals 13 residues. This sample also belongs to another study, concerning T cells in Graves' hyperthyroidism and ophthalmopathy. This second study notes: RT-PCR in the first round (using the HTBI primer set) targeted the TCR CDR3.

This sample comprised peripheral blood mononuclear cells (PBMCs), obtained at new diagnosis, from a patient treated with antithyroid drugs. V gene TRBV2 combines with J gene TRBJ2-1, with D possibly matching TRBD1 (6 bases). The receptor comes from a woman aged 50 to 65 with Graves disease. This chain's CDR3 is CASNWGPYNEQFF. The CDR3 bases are TGTGCCAGCAATTGGGGGCCCTACAATGAGCAGTTCTTC.